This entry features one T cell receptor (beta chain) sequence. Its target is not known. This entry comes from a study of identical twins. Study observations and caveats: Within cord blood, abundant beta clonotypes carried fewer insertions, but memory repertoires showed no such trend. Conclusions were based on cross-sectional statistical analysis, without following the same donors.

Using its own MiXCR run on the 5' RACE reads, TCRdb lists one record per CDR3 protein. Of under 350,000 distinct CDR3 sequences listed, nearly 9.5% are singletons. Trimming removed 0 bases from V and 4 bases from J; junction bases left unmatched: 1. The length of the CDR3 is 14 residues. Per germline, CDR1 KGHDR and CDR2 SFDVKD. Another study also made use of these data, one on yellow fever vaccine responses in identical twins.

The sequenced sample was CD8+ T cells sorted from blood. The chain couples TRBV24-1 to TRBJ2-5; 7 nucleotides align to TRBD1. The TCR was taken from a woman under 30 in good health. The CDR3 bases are TGTGCCACCAGTGATTTGAAGGGGGCAGAGACCCAGTACTTC. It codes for CATSDLKGAETQYF.